The entry below gives a single T cell receptor beta chain sequence along with its context. This record comes from a study of shared clonotypes between healthy human individuals. In the study overall: Aged 18 to 49, the donors were a couple of women and a few men.

Per the germline V gene, CDR1 is SGHKS and CDR2 is YYEKEE (reference sequence). V shed 0 bases, J shed 2 bases, and the junction held 6 bases outside the gene matches. The length of the CDR3 is 17 residues. Profiled with immunoSEQ multiplex PCR; TCRdb holds only in-frame clones, not every one. The data hold about 1.1 million clones, with 78% observed a single time. Sequencing input: memory CD4+ T cells from PBMCs. Subset given: CD45RA-negative fraction. The chain employs TRBV5-5 and TRBJ2-7; 12 bases are a match to TRBD2. The TCR sequence derives from a man aged 18 to 29 in good health. Some clones in this sample may be carry-over from other donors' samples. This CDR3 reads CASSLEASGRATYEQYF. CDR3 nucleotides: TGTGCCAGCAGCTTGGAGGCTAGCGGGAGGGCCACCTACGAGCAGTACTTC.